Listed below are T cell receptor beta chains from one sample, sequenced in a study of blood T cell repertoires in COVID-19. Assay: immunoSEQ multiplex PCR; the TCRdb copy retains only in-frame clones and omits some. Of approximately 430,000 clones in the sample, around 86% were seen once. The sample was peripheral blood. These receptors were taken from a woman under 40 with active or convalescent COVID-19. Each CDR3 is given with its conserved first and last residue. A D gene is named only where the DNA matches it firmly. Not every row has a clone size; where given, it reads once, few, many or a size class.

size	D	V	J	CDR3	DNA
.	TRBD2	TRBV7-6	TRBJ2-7	CASSSRLAGVYEQYF	TGTGCCAGCAGCTCAAGACTAGCGGGAGTCTACGAGCAGTACTTC
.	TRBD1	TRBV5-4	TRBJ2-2	CASSFPGQGPTGELFF	TGTGCCAGCAGCTTTCCGGGACAGGGTCCCACCGGGGAGCTGTTTTTT
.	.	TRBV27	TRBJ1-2	CASSSRQGPSNYGYTF	TGTGCCAGCAGTTCCCGCCAGGGCCCCTCTAACTATGGCTACACCTTC
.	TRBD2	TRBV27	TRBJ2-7	CASSLFGGDYEQYF	TGTGCCAGCAGTTTATTTGGGGGGGACTACGAGCAGTACTTC
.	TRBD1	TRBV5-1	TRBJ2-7	CASSLGQGIDEQYF	TGCGCCAGCAGCTTGGGACAGGGAATCGACGAGCAGTACTTC
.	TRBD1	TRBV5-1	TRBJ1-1	CASSLYQGAIGVNTEAFF	TGCGCCAGCAGCTTGTACCAGGGGGCCATTGGGGTGAACACTGAAGCTTTCTTT
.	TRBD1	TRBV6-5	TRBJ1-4	CASTDRGGSGKLFF	TGTGCCAGCACCGACAGGGGGGGCTCCGGAAAACTGTTTTTT
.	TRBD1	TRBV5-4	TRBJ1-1	CASSTSRGPFKVEAFF	TGTGCCAGCAGCACTAGCAGGGGGCCCTTTAAGGTTGAAGCTTTCTTT
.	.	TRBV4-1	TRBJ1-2	CASSLGVVGGYTF	TGCGCCAGCAGCCTAGGGGTCGTGGGGGGCTACACCTTC
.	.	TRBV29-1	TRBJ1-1	CSVTGTSMNTEAFF	TGCAGCGTAACAGGGACGTCCATGAACACTGAAGCTTTCTTT
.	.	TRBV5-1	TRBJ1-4	CATLLRQDSATNEKLFF	TGCGCCACCCTACTTAGACAGGACTCTGCAACTAATGAAAAACTGTTTTTT
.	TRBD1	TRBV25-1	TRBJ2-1	CASREQGAPYNEQFF	TGTGCCAGCAGGGAACAGGGGGCCCCCTACAATGAGCAGTTCTTC
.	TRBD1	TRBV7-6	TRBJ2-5	CASSIGQGGQETQYF	TGTGCCAGCAGCATCGGACAGGGTGGCCAAGAGACCCAGTACTTC
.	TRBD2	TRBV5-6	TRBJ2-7	CASSSPSSGRFEQYF	TGTGCCAGCAGCTCTCCGAGTAGCGGGAGGTTCGAGCAGTACTTC
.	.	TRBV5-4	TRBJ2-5	CASSSPNEEGETQYF	TGTGCCAGCAGCTCCCCAAATGAGGAAGGAGAGACCCAGTACTTC
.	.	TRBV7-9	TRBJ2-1	CASSLFADSSYNEQFF	TGTGCCAGCAGCTTGTTTGCGGACAGCTCCTACAATGAGCAGTTCTTC
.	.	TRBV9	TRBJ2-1	CASNTGTGSYNEQFF	TGTGCCAGCAATACCGGGACTGGCTCCTACAATGAGCAGTTCTTC
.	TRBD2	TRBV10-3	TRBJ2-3	CAISDLAGHTDTQYF	TGTGCCATCAGTGACCTAGCGGGCCACACAGATACGCAGTATTTT
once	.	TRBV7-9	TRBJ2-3	CASSRVEYGRTDTQYF	TGTGCCAGCAGCAGGGTTGAGTATGGGCGCACAGATACGCAGTATTTT
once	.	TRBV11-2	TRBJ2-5	CASSLEGWGYAPKETQYF	TGTGCCAGCAGCTTAGAGGGGTGGGGCTACGCCCCGAAAGAGACCCAGTACTTC
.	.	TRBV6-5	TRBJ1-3	CASSYRGPSGNTIYF	TGTGCCAGCAGTTACAGAGGGCCCTCTGGAAACACCATATATTTT
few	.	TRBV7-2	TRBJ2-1	CASTVGGGVSYEQFF	TGTGCCAGCACCGTAGGGGGGGGAGTTAGCTATGAGCAGTTCTTC
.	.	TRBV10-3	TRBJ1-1	CAISESGPGLMNTEAFF	TGTGCCATCAGTGAGTCGGGTCCAGGCCTCATGAACACTGAAGCTTTCTTT
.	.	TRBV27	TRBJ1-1	CASIRGWGQNTEAFF	TGTGCCAGCATCCGCGGGTGGGGACAGAACACTGAAGCTTTCTTT
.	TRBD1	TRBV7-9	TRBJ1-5	CASSLTGGFNQPQHF	TGTGCCAGCAGCTTAACAGGGGGTTTCAATCAGCCCCAGCATTTT
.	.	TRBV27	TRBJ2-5	CASSYRAGPWETQYF	TGTGCCAGCAGTTACCGTGCAGGGCCGTGGGAGACCCAGTACTTC